This T cell receptor beta chain was captured by sequencing in a study of T cell responses to AZD1222 COVID-19 vaccine. Sequencing was performed with immunoSEQ multiplex PCR; in TCRdb, only in-frame clones are kept and a portion is missing. The repertoire holds roughly 95,000 clones, 88% seen once, with less than 3% in the top ten. This clone was recorded only once. Antigen unknown. Study conclusions and caveats: It should be noted that donors were predominantly white British and more often female, and clonal diversity was possibly underestimated.

The CDR3 has 16 residues. The V gene end was trimmed by 2 bases and the J gene end by 0 bases; junction bases not matched to a gene: 6. The germline V gene has CDR1 GTSNPN and CDR2 SVGIG (reference sequence). This specimen was peripheral blood, taken on day 0 of AZD1222 vaccination. The TCR was taken from an adult in good health. The rearrangement uses TRBV30 and TRBJ1-1; TRBD1 aligns across 10 bases. The CDR3 region is CAWSPRDRGLNTEAFF. The CDR3 DNA follows: TGTGCCTGGAGTCCCCGGGACAGGGGATTGAACACTGAAGCTTTCTTT.